This TCR beta chain comes out of a study of CD8+CD57+ T cells in acquired aplastic anemia. As for the study in general: DNA per sorted CD4+ or CD8+ sample ranged about 0.19 to 30 ug, averaging around 3.1 ug. Study-level points and caveats: Common to patients and controls were approximately 30 CD8+ CDR3 sequences. CD8+ Simpson's diversity did not differ significantly between patients and controls.

The template for TCR beta VDJ and CDR3 sequence profiling was genomic DNA. TCRdb fed the reads into MiXCR, producing one record per CDR3 protein. The table has around 170,000 distinct CDR3 sequences, around 45% seen once. All patients picked for sequencing had shown, by flow cytometry, an expansion of CD8+CD57+ cells. CDR3 size: 9 residues. CDR1 is SQVTM and CDR2 is ANQGSEA in the germline V gene. The ends were cut back, 5 bases at V and 11 bases at J, with 9 bases in the middle. In its sample, this clonotype was seen many times. Its specificity is unknown. Sequenced input: sorted CD4+, CD8+, or CD8+CD57+ T cells (not recorded which) from PBMCs. The chain joins TRBV29-1 to TRBJ1-1; no reliable D call. The receptor was isolated from a human donor with aplastic anemia. The CDR3 DNA follows: TGCAGCGTTTCCTCCGGGGCTTTCTTT. Amino acids: CSVSSGAFF.